This entry is about one T cell receptor beta chain. Seattle cases were enrolled at active infection and followed longitudinally. In the original workflow: Reference gene primer amplification in the assay estimated nucleated cell counts. Measured with immunoSEQ multiplex PCR; TCRdb has only the in-frame clones, and not every one. The V and J calls and clone size were taken over from that table, and D and trimming were inferred from the DNA. The sample includes approximately 180,000 clones, 65% to 85% of them seen just once. This entry belongs to a study of blood T cell repertoires in COVID-19. Study overall: From the United States, Italy and Spain came samples of acute and convalescent COVID-19. The cDNA or gDNA used as material had been derived from T cells, B-cell-depleted T cells, or PBMCs.

The TCR sequence derives from a woman in her thirties or forties with COVID-19, enrolled during active disease. The source material was peripheral blood.

This CDR3 reads CSVRQGDGYTF. In DNA, the CDR3 is TGCAGCGTTCGACAGGGGGATGGCTACACCTTC. The chain combines TRBV29-1 with TRBJ1-2, with TRBD1 matching over 9 bases. V was pared by 5 bases and J by 6 bases, with 1 base of the junction left unmatched. Germline V gives CDR1 SQVTM, CDR2 ANQGSEA. This CDR3 comprises 11 residues.